The 5 T cell receptor beta chains listed next were all sequenced from one sample in a study of shared clonotypes between healthy human individuals. Here immunoSEQ multiplex PCR was the method, and the copy in TCRdb shows in-frame clones only, minus some. The data hold some 1,600,000 clones, with approximately 98% observed a single time. The specimen was naive CD4+ T cells sorted from blood. Stated subset: CD45RA+ positively selected. Every receptor here comes from a man aged 25-45 years in good health.

This clone has a single count. CDR3 sequence: CASSPRTVFNEKLFF. The CDR3, as DNA: TGTGCCAGCTCACCTCGGACGGTATTTAATGAAAAACTGTTTTTT. The J gene is TRBJ1-4, the V gene TRBV18; D ambiguous. Germline values: CDR1 KGHSH, CDR2 LQKENI. V gave up 3 bases and J gave up 4 bases, with 12 bases separating them. This CDR3 region has 15 residues.

The genes are TRBV28 and TRBJ1-1; D ambiguous. V dropped 2 bases and J dropped 7 bases, with 5 bases sitting between them. The CDR3 is 11 amino acids. Germline lookup yields CDR1 MDHEN and CDR2 SYDVKM. Here the CDR3 reads CASSLPGEAFF. The CDR3 DNA follows: TGTGCCAGCAGTTTACCTGGTGAAGCTTTCTTT. Supplemented by reference TRBV28 and TRBJ1-1, the full variable domain reads DVKVTQSSRYLVKRTGEKVFLECVQDMDHENMFWYRQDPGLGLRLIYFSYDVKMKEKGDIPEGYSVSREKKERFSLILESASTNQTSMYLCASSLPGEAFFGQGTRLTVV.

The V gene is TRBV19, the J gene TRBJ1-5, with D possibly being TRBD1 (5 bases). Trimming took off 5 bases at V and 2 bases at J, with 16 bases between the two ends. This CDR3 is 16 amino acids long. CDR1 and CDR2 (germline): LNHDA, SQIVND (reference sequence). The CDR3 loop reads CASSGLGRGGNQPQHF. DNA of the CDR3: TGTGCCAGTAGTGGCCTGGGGCGGGGGGGCAATCAGCCCCAGCATTTT.

V gene TRBV4-1 combines with J gene TRBJ1-5, with a possible D match to TRBD1 (6 bases). Germline CDR1 and CDR2: MGHRA and YSYEKL. The CDR3 length is 15 residues. Trimming took off 3 bases at V and 0 bases at J, with 9 bases between the two ends. This CDR3 is CASSQAGDSNQPQHF. In DNA form, the CDR3 reads TGCGCCAGCAGCCAGGCAGGGGATAGCAATCAGCCCCAGCATTTT.

V and J are TRBV6-1 and TRBJ2-7; D gene ambiguous. The germline V gene encodes CDR1 MNHNS and CDR2 SASEGT. V dropped 5 bases and J dropped 2 bases, with 7 bases sitting between them. This CDR3 contains 12 residues. CDR3 coding DNA: TGTGCCAGCAGTCCCTGGGCCTACGAGCAGTACTTC. It codes for CASSPWAYEQYF.